The clone carrying this TCR beta chain showed up many times. Its antigen remains unidentified. Each TCR beta library was made by quantitative 5'-RACE that incorporated molecular barcodes. TCRdb ran MiXCR on the 5' RACE reads and lists one entry per CDR3 protein. The sample shows about 540,000 distinct CDR3 sequences, over 9.5% of them seen only once. The CDR3 contains 15 residues. From germline, CDR1 is SGDLS and CDR2 YYNGEE. The V and J ends lost 0 bases and 6 bases, in that order; junction bases with no gene match: 5. The source of the sample is a study of CD8 T cells in ankylosing spondylitis. Study-level results: Seemingly distinctive of ankylosing spondylitis blood was a TCR beta motif formed by eight highly homologous variants. Clones linked to the disease showed a CD8+ phenotype. They occurred at relatively low frequencies in peripheral blood.

Sample: blood, either unsorted or a sorted T cell fraction (not recorded which). The chain couples TRBV9 to TRBJ2-1; 8 positions agree with TRBD2. The clonotype was recovered from a male donor with ankylosing spondylitis. The CDR3 is CASSVGGGRSNEQFF. Written as DNA, the CDR3 is TGTGCCAGCAGCGTAGGGGGCGGGAGGTCCAATGAGCAGTTCTTC.